The rows below give T cell receptor beta chains drawn from one sample of a study of OX40 agonist ivuxolimab in advanced cancers. The protocol was immunoSEQ multiplex PCR, while the TCRdb copy is restricted to in-frame clones and leaves out a portion. This sample has some 70,000 clones, with roughly nine tenths found just once. The specimen was CD4+ or CD8+ T cells sorted from blood, collected in a trial of the OX40 agonist ivuxolimab. These receptor sequences come from an adult with an advanced solid tumor such as melanoma, head and neck, liver or kidney cancer. Each CDR3 is given with its conserved first and last residue. The D gene is left open where the match is weak. Some rows mark clone size as missing; the rest say once, few, many or name a class of expanded clone.

>-|TRBV4-2|-|TRBJ1-2
TGTGCCAGCAGCCAAGAAAGGGTTTATGGCTACACCTTC
CASSQERVYGYTF
>-|TRBV10-2|-|TRBJ1-6
TGCGCCAGCAGTGAGGGGGGCGGCGGAGCACCCCTCCACTTT
CASSEGGGGAPLHF
>-|TRBV5-5|-|TRBJ2-7
TGTGCCAGCAGCTTGACAGCTAGCTACGAGCAGTACTTC
CASSLTASYEQYF
>once|TRBV10-2|-|TRBJ1-1
TGCGCCAGCAGTGAGCCTGCTTTGGGTCGCACTGAAGCTTTCTTT
CASSEPALGRTEAFF
>-|TRBV11-2|-|TRBJ1-2
TGTGCCAGCAGCCACATCCGGACAGATTCCTATGGCTACACCTTC
CASSHIRTDSYGYTF
>-|TRBV5-5|-|TRBJ1-1
TGTGCCAGCGAAAAGGAATTTGAAGCTTTCTTT
CASEKEFEAFF
>-|TRBV5-1|TRBD1|TRBJ2-7
TGCGCCAGCAGCGCGGGACAGGGCCCTTACTTC
CASSAGQGPYF
>-|TRBV5-4|TRBD1|TRBJ2-7
TGTGCCAGCAGCTCCGGGGCATTCAGGGGGTCAGAGCAGTACTTC
CASSSGAFRGSEQYF
>few|TRBV5-8|TRBD2|TRBJ2-7
TGTGCCAGCAGCCGGACTAGCGGGGTCAGAGAGCAGTACTTC
CASSRTSGVREQYF
>-|TRBV2|TRBD1|TRBJ2-1
TGTGCCAGCAGTCGTGACAGGGGGACCTACAATGAGCAGTTCTTC
CASSRDRGTYNEQFF
>few|TRBV10-1|-|TRBJ2-6
TGCGCCAGCAGTGAGCCCGGGGCCAACGTCCTGACTTTC
CASSEPGANVLTF
>-|TRBV19|TRBD1|TRBJ2-3
TGTGCCAGTAGTTTTCGTGGGGGACAGCTGATAGATACGCAGTATTTT
CASSFRGGQLIDTQYF
>-|TRBV9|-|TRBJ2-6
TGTGCCAGCAGCGCCCTCAAACCACAGGGCTCTGGGGCCAACGTCCTGACTTTC
CASSALKPQGSGANVLTF
>few|TRBV7-9|TRBD1|TRBJ1-1
TGTGCCAGCAGCGTACAGGGGGCGGGAACTGAAGCTTTCTTT
CASSVQGAGTEAFF
>-|TRBV9|-|TRBJ1-6
TGTGCCAGCAGCGTAGGAAGCTCCTATAATTCACCCCTCCACTTT
CASSVGSSYNSPLHF
>-|TRBV5-1|-|TRBJ2-5
TGCGCCAGCAGCGACTCACCTATCCAAGAGACCCAGTACTTC
CASSDSPIQETQYF
>-|TRBV6-5|-|TRBJ2-1
TGTGCCAGCAGTCCTCACTTGTACAATGAGCAGTTCTTC
CASSPHLYNEQFF
>-|TRBV9|TRBD1|TRBJ1-2
TGTGCCAGCAGCTTCCGACAGGGAGCCTATGGCTACACCTTC
CASSFRQGAYGYTF
>-|TRBV12-5|-|TRBJ1-1
TGTGCTAGTGGTTTGGACACGGGGAACACTGAAGCTTTCTTT
CASGLDTGNTEAFF
>once|TRBV10-3|-|TRBJ2-5
TGTGCCATCAGTGCAACGGCGGGGCTAGGGGAGACCCAGTACTTC
CAISATAGLGETQYF
>-|TRBV7-2|TRBD2|TRBJ2-3
TGTGCCAGCAGCTTAGCGGGTAGCGGGGGGGCAGATACGCAGTATTTT
CASSLAGSGGADTQYF
>-|TRBV30|-|TRBJ1-1
TGTGCCTGGGACCCCGTGGGGAGGTACACTGAAGCTTTCTTT
CAWDPVGRYTEAFF
>-|TRBV5-4|-|TRBJ2-5
TGTGCCAGCAGCTTGGCCGGGGACTTCCAAGAGACCCAGTACTTC
CASSLAGDFQETQYF
>-|TRBV7-2|-|TRBJ1-3
TGTGCCAGCAGCTTAACCTCTCGCTCTGGAAACACCATATATTTT
CASSLTSRSGNTIYF
>-|TRBV7-9|-|TRBJ1-6
TGTGCCAGCAGCTTAGAGGGTTCACCCCTCCACTTT
CASSLEGSPLHF
>-|TRBV28|TRBD2|TRBJ2-1
TGTGCCAGCAGTTTTAAGCGGGATCACCACAATGAGCAGTTCTTC
CASSFKRDHHNEQFF
>-|TRBV7-9|TRBD1|TRBJ1-1
TGTGCCAGCAGCCCAGGGACAGGGGTTAACACTGAAGCTTTCTTT
CASSPGTGVNTEAFF
>-|TRBV6-1|TRBD2|TRBJ2-7
TGTGCCAGCAGTGGTAGCGGGGAACTCTCCTACGAGCAGTACTTC
CASSGSGELSYEQYF
>-|TRBV5-1|-|TRBJ2-2
TGCGCCAGCAGCTTGGCGAAAACAGGGCACACCGGGGAGCTGTTTTTT
CASSLAKTGHTGELFF
>-|TRBV6-1|-|TRBJ1-5
TGTGCCTCGATGTTTTATAGCAATCAGCCCCAGCATTTT
CASMFYSNQPQHF
>-|TRBV10-3|TRBD2|TRBJ2-2
TGTGCCATCAGTGAGGGGGCTAGCGGGAAAGACGGGGAGCTGTTTTTT
CAISEGASGKDGELFF
>-|TRBV10-3|TRBD2|TRBJ2-7
TGTGCCATCACCGGACTAGCGGGGGCTTATTACTACGAGCAGTACTTC
CAITGLAGAYYYEQYF
>once|TRBV5-6|TRBD1|TRBJ1-1
TGTGCCAGCAGCCAAGGGGGCGCGATTTATGTTTGGAACACTGAAGCTTTCTTT
CASSQGGAIYVWNTEAFF
>few|TRBV28|-|TRBJ1-2
TGTGCCAGCAGTTTGCTGGACAGCGGCTATGGCTACACCTTC
CASSLLDSGYGYTF
>-|TRBV5-1|TRBD1|TRBJ1-5
TGCGCCAGCAGCTTGGGACAGGGGGATCAGCCCCAGCATTTT
CASSLGQGDQPQHF
>-|TRBV10-2|-|TRBJ2-5
TGCGCCACCGGGGACAGTTCCAGGGGGGCCCAGTACTTC
CATGDSSRGAQYF
>-|TRBV11-3|-|TRBJ2-1
TGTGCCAGCAGCTTAGGGGGTGCCTCCTACAATGAGCAGTTCTTC
CASSLGGASYNEQFF
>-|TRBV27|TRBD1|TRBJ1-1
TGTGCCAGCAGTCCCGTTTACAGGGGAGGCAACACTGAAGCTTTCTTT
CASSPVYRGGNTEAFF
>-|TRBV10-1|-|TRBJ1-6
TGCGCCAGCAGTGAATCTGGGTTGGATTCACCCCTCCACTTT
CASSESGLDSPLHF
>-|TRBV6-6|-|TRBJ2-7
TGTGCCAGCAGTTATCGGACGGCGGGCGGGAAAGAGCAGTACTTC
CASSYRTAGGKEQYF
>once|TRBV25-1|-|TRBJ1-5
TGTGCCAGCAGTGAAAGGGGGGATCAGCCCCAGCATTTT
CASSERGDQPQHF
>-|TRBV6-5|-|TRBJ1-1
TGTGCCAGCAGTTATTGGGACCCTAGTGACACTGAAGCTTTCTTT
CASSYWDPSDTEAFF
>-|TRBV5-4|TRBD1|TRBJ2-5
TGTGCCAGCAGCTTCGGAGACAGGGGGCAAGAGACCCAGTACTTC
CASSFGDRGQETQYF
>-|TRBV27|-|TRBJ2-1
TGTGCCAGCCAGAGCAGGGGTCGCTCCTACAATGAGCAGTTCTTC
CASQSRGRSYNEQFF
>once|TRBV19|TRBD2|TRBJ2-7
TGTGCCAGTAGTATAGATGAGCAAACCGGGACTAGCGGACATTACGAGCAGTACTTC
CASSIDEQTGTSGHYEQYF
>once|TRBV11-3|-|TRBJ2-1
TGTGCCAGCAGCTTAGCGGGGGAATACAATGAGCAGTTCTTC
CASSLAGEYNEQFF
>once|TRBV4-1|TRBD2|TRBJ2-5
TGCGCCAGCAGCCAACTAGCGGGGACGGGGGAGACCCAGTACTTC
CASSQLAGTGETQYF
>-|TRBV29-1|-|TRBJ1-2
TGCAGCGTTACTAGCAACTATGGCTACACCTTC
CSVTSNYGYTF
>-|TRBV4-1|TRBD2|TRBJ2-5
TGCGCCAGCAGCCGACTAGCTGGGGAGACCCAGTACTTC
CASSRLAGETQYF
>-|TRBV5-1|TRBD1|TRBJ1-3
TGCGCCAGCAGCTCCCTCGACAGGGGCTCTGGAAACACCATATATTTT
CASSSLDRGSGNTIYF
>-|TRBV27|-|TRBJ2-7
TGTGCCAGCAGTTCCGCTGGGCAGAACCTCTACGAGCAGTACTTC
CASSSAGQNLYEQYF
>-|TRBV6-5|-|TRBJ2-7
TGTGCCAGCAGCTCAGGAGCGACGGGCACCTACGAGCAGTACTTC
CASSSGATGTYEQYF
>-|TRBV20-1|-|TRBJ2-5
TGCAGTGCTCTCGACGAGACCCAGTACTTC
CSALDETQYF
>-|TRBV5-1|TRBD2|TRBJ2-1
TGCGCCAGCAGCCCCGGGACTAGCGGGAGGGTTGAGCAGTTCTTC
CASSPGTSGRVEQFF
>-|TRBV27|TRBD2|TRBJ2-4
TGTGCCAGCAGGTTTAGCGGGAGAACTAAAAACATTCAGTACTTC
CASRFSGRTKNIQYF
>-|TRBV18|TRBD1|TRBJ2-3
TGTGCCAGCTCACCAAGGGGACAGCCCACAGATACGCAGTATTTT
CASSPRGQPTDTQYF
>-|TRBV10-3|-|TRBJ2-7
TGTGCCATCAGGTCGGGGGCGGGAGCCTACGAGCAGTACTTC
CAIRSGAGAYEQYF
>-|TRBV2|-|TRBJ2-7
TGTGCCAGCAGTGATCCGGGGGACAAATATGGGGAGCAGTACTTC
CASSDPGDKYGEQYF
>-|TRBV2|-|TRBJ1-4
TGTGCCAGCAGTTTACAGGGAGTAGCAACTAATGAAAAACTGTTTTTT
CASSLQGVATNEKLFF
>-|TRBV11-3|-|TRBJ2-3
TGTGCCAGCAGCTTAGGTCACAGGGAAGAGCCAGATACGCAGTATTTT
CASSLGHREEPDTQYF